A selection of T cell receptor beta chains follows, all from one sample in a study of cytomegalovirus exposure and HLA in healthy donors. The protocol was immunoSEQ multiplex PCR, while the TCRdb copy is restricted to in-frame clones and leaves out a portion. The sample includes under 200,000 clones, around three quarters of them seen just once. The material sequenced was PBMCs. The receptors shown here come from a woman in her thirties in good health and CMV-seropositive. Both conserved end residues are part of each CDR3. A D gene is named only where the DNA matches it firmly. Rows give clone size only sometimes, using once, few, many, or a class for an expanded clone.

>TRBJ2-7|TRBV5-6|-|14|TRBD1
CASSWDRTEYEQYF
TGTGCCAGCAGCTGGGACAGGACCGAATACGAGCAGTACTTC
>TRBJ2-1|TRBV5-4|-|14|-
CASSRRAGNNEQFF
TGTGCCAGCAGCCGAAGGGCCGGGAACAATGAGCAGTTCTTC
>TRBJ2-7|TRBV6-1|once|15|TRBD1
CASSLGTGVLDEQYF
TGTGCCAGCAGTTTGGGGACAGGGGTTCTGGACGAGCAGTACTTC
>TRBJ2-7|TRBV27|-|14|TRBD2
CASQPGLAIYEQYF
TGTGCCTCCCAACCGGGACTAGCGATATACGAGCAGTACTTC
>TRBJ1-2|TRBV6-5|once|12|-
CASRNINYGYTF
TGTGCCAGCAGGAACATTAACTATGGCTACACCTTC
>TRBJ1-3|TRBV19|once|13|-
CASSLHRESTIYF
TGTGCCAGTAGTCTACACAGGGAGAGCACCATATATTTT
>TRBJ2-5|TRBV28|-|16|TRBD1
CASSLRTGGVQETQYF
TGTGCCAGCAGTCTCAGGACAGGGGGTGTCCAAGAGACCCAGTACTTC
>TRBJ1-3|TRBV7-2|-|15|-
CASSIRTVSGNTIYF
TGTGCCAGCAGCATAAGGACAGTCTCTGGAAACACCATATATTTT
>TRBJ1-6|TRBV4-2|once|16|-
CASSQVGGDYNSPLHF
TGTGCCAGCAGCCAAGTCGGCGGTGATTATAATTCACCCCTCCACTTT
>TRBJ2-1|TRBV7-6|-|15|TRBD2
CASSLLTSGGNEQFF
TGTGCCAGCAGCTTACTCACTAGCGGGGGTAATGAGCAGTTCTTC
>TRBJ2-5|TRBV29-1|-|12|-
CSVKDRKETQYF
TGCAGCGTTAAAGACAGGAAAGAGACCCAGTACTTC
>TRBJ1-1|TRBV5-4|-|15|-
CASSPPDKRTTEAFF
TGTGCCAGCAGCCCTCCGGACAAAAGGACCACTGAAGCTTTCTTT
>TRBJ2-3|TRBV4-1|few|15|TRBD2
CASSQEKRGSDTQYF
TGCGCCAGCAGCCAAGAAAAGCGGGGGTCAGATACGCAGTATTTT
>TRBJ1-1|TRBV13|-|16|TRBD1
CASSPRDREIITEAFF
TGTGCCAGCAGCCCCCGGGACAGGGAGATTATAACTGAAGCTTTCTTT
>TRBJ2-5|TRBV5-1|-|15|TRBD2
CASSLAGRGGETQYF
TGCGCCAGCAGCTTGGCCGGGAGGGGTGGAGAGACCCAGTACTTC
>TRBJ2-6|TRBV30|-|16|-
CAWSAGGLSGANVLTF
TGTGCCTGGAGCGCAGGGGGACTCTCTGGGGCCAACGTCCTGACTTTC
>TRBJ1-2|TRBV10-3|-|15|TRBD1
CAISATGQGGYGYTF
TGTGCCATCAGCGCCACGGGACAGGGCGGCTATGGCTACACCTTC
>TRBJ1-6|TRBV4-1|few|15|-
CASSQENRRNSPLHF
TGCGCCAGCAGCCAAGAGAACAGGAGAAATTCACCCCTCCACTTT
>TRBJ2-5|TRBV11-3|-|16|-
CASSLGGVGFEETQYF
TGTGCCAGCAGCTTAGGGGGGGTGGGCTTCGAAGAGACCCAGTACTTC
>TRBJ2-2|TRBV25-1|-|16|TRBD1
CASSILQGANTGELFF
TGTGCCAGCAGCATATTACAGGGGGCGAACACCGGGGAGCTGTTTTTT
>TRBJ2-3|TRBV6-4|-|16|TRBD2
CASSDDGGRAADTQYF
TGTGCCAGCAGTGACGATGGCGGGAGGGCCGCAGATACGCAGTATTTT
>TRBJ2-7|TRBV18|-|16|-
CASSPTGTPSSYEQYF
TGTGCCAGCTCTCCTACAGGGACCCCTAGTTCCTACGAGCAGTACTTC
>TRBJ1-1|TRBV19|few|15|-
CASSIHAGPNTEAFF
TGTGCCAGTAGTATACACGCAGGGCCGAACACTGAAGCTTTCTTT
>TRBJ1-5|TRBV2|-|17|-
CASSEALPARGNQPQHF
TGTGCCAGCAGTGAAGCGCTTCCAGCCAGGGGCAATCAGCCCCAGCATTTT
>TRBJ2-1|TRBV9|-|15|-
CASSSGSPLYNEQFF
TGTGCCAGCAGCTCAGGGTCGCCCCTTTACAATGAGCAGTTCTTC
>TRBJ2-7|TRBV6-1|-|11|-
CASNRVHEQYF
TGTGCCAGCAACAGGGTTCACGAGCAGTACTTC
>TRBJ1-1|TRBV30|-|15|TRBD1
CAWSALTGGTTEAFF
TGTGCCTGGAGTGCCCTAACAGGGGGCACCACTGAAGCTTTCTTT
>TRBJ1-1|TRBV19|-|17|TRBD1
CASSTRTGALRGTEAFF
TGTGCCAGTAGTACGAGGACAGGGGCCCTAAGGGGCACTGAAGCTTTCTTT